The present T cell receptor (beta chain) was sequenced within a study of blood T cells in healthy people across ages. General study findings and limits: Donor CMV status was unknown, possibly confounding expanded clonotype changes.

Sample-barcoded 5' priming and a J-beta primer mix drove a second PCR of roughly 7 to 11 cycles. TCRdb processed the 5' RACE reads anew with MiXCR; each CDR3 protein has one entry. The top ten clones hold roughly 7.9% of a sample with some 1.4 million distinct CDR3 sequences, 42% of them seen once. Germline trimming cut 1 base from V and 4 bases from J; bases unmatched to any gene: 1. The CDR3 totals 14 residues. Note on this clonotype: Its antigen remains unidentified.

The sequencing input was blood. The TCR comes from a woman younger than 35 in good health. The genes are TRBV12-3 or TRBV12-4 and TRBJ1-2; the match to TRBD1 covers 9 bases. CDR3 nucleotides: TGTGCCAGCAGTTTAGTGACAGGGGGCTATGGCTACACCTTC. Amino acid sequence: CASSLVTGGYGYTF.